One and the same sample provided the 30 T cell receptor beta chains below, sequenced in a study of ipilimumab plus nivolumab after autologous stem cell transplantation. This table comes from immunoSEQ multiplex PCR, and its TCRdb copy is limited to in-frame clones, with some not included. The sample carries around 12,000 clones, about 75% recorded once. The specimen comprised PBMCs, sampled in a trial of ipilimumab plus nivolumab as post-transplant consolidation. These TCRs come from a male donor with multiple myeloma.

This clone has just one count. The V gene is TRBV7-9, the J gene TRBJ1-4; 9 bases are a match to TRBD1. The V gene's germline CDR1 is SEHNR and CDR2 FQNEAQ (reference sequence). With 5 bases clipped from V and 8 bases from J, the junction kept 9 bases outside the gene matches. This CDR3 region has 15 residues. The CDR3 DNA reads TGTGCCAGCAGCCTACTTATGACAGGGGGAGAAAAACTGTTTTTT. Encoded protein: CASSLLMTGGEKLFF.

The V and J genes are TRBV10-3 and TRBJ2-1; D is unclear. V was clipped by 10 bases and J by 2 bases, with 9 bases between them. The CDR3 extends over 12 amino acids. CDR1 and CDR2 (germline): ENHRY, SYGVKD. CDR3 nucleotides: TGTGCCACGGCTTTCACCTACAATGAGCAGTTCTTC. This encodes CATAFTYNEQFF.

This sequence joins TRBV2 and TRBJ2-2; TRBD2 agrees at 10 bases. The CDR3 length is 16 residues. Germline trimming cut 0 bases from V and 5 bases from J; bases unmatched to any gene: 3. Per the germline V gene, CDR1 is SNHLY and CDR2 is FYNNEI. The CDR3 is CASSEAPSGGTGELFF. CDR3 sequence (DNA): TGTGCCAGCAGTGAAGCGCCTAGCGGGGGAACCGGGGAGCTGTTTTTT.

The gene calls are TRBV6-1 and TRBJ1-5; 9 bases map to TRBD1. The germline CDR1 and CDR2 sequences are MNHNS and SASEGT. V trimming: 6 bases; J trimming: 6 bases; junction bases outside the gene matches: 9. This CDR3 spans 15 amino acids. This chain's CDR3 is CASSAGTGRGQPQHF. The CDR3 region has the DNA TGTGCCAGCAGCGCGGGGACAGGGAGGGGTCAGCCCCAGCATTTT.

In this sample, this clone turned up a few times. The chain uses TRBV4-1 and TRBJ1-3, with D possibly being TRBD1 (6 bases). Germline CDR1 MGHRA, CDR2 YSYEKL. V lost 2 bases and J 4 bases, leaving 18 bases between the germline ends. The CDR3 length is 17 residues. The CDR3 DNA follows: TGCGCCAGCAGCCAACTCCGGACAGTGCTACTGGGAAACACCATATATTTT. It is translated as CASSQLRTVLLGNTIYF.

The sample holds one count of this clone. The chain couples TRBV5-1 to TRBJ2-3; D unclear. CDR3 length equals 12 residues. Germline loops: CDR1 SGHRS, CDR2 YFSETQ. V was pared by 4 bases and J by 1 base, with 4 bases between. CDR3 region: CASSARTDTQYF. The CDR3 coding sequence is TGCGCCAGCAGCGCCCGCACAGATACGCAGTATTTT.

The count of this clone is one. The chain has TRBV14 and TRBJ1-2; D is possibly TRBD1 (5 bases). This CDR3 region has 12 residues. In germline, CDR1 is SGHDN, CDR2 FVKESK. Trimming took 1 base from V and 6 from J, leaving 6 bases between them. CDR3 DNA: TGTGCCAGCAGCCAAGCCAGGGATGGCTACACCTTC. Protein: CASSQARDGYTF. The full variable domain, in which reference TRBV14 and TRBJ1-2 provide the parts outside the CDR3, is EAGVTQFPSHSVIEKGQTVTLRCDPISGHDNLYWYRRVMGKEIKFLLHFVKESKQDESGMPNNRFLAERTGGTYSTLKVQPAELEDSGVYFCASSQARDGYTFGSGTRLTVV.

J is TRBJ1-2 and V is TRBV6-1; D may be TRBD1 (5 bases). Trimming removed 3 bases from V and 0 bases from J, with 5 bases in between. The CDR3 runs to 13 residues. CDR1 and CDR2 from the germline V gene are MNHNS and SASEGT. The CDR3, as DNA: TGTGCCAGCAGTGAGGACACTAACTATGGCTACACCTTC. Its translation: CASSEDTNYGYTF.

The chain has TRBV11-3 and TRBJ1-2; weak D call: TRBD1 (6 bases). The V gene lost 2 bases and the J gene lost 7 bases, with 14 bases spanning the gap. Germline loops: CDR1 SGHNT, CDR2 YENEEA. The CDR3 runs to 14 residues. CDR3 bases: TGTGCCAGCAGCTTAACTGCGGGGGCCTCTGGCTACACCTTC. Its translation is CASSLTAGASGYTF.

Relative to its sample, this clone is medium-sized. The rearrangement uses TRBV4-1 and TRBJ1-6, with D uncertain. The V end lost 1 base, the J end lost 8 bases, and 6 bases lay between the germline ends. Germline V lookup: CDR1 MGHRA, CDR2 YSYEKL. The CDR3 totals 13 residues. The CDR3 DNA reads as TGCGCCAGCAGCCAAGGCCTCTATTCACCCCTCCACTTT. Its protein product is CASSQGLYSPLHF.

The chain carries TRBV4-3 and TRBJ1-2, with 8 bases that match TRBD1. V dropped 3 bases and J dropped 4; count of bases not matched to a gene: 7. The CDR3 sequence is 15 residues long. The germline V gene encodes CDR1 LGHNA and CDR2 YSLEER. The CDR3 protein is CASSQSTQGGYGYTF. CDR3 coding DNA: TGCGCCAGCAGCCAGTCAACACAGGGGGGCTATGGCTACACCTTC.

The chain links TRBV7-3 to TRBJ1-1; tentative D call: TRBD1 (6 bases). The CDR3 is 15 residues long. Trimming removed 5 bases from V and 5 bases from J, with 18 bases in between. Germline CDR1 is SGHTA and CDR2 is FQGTGA. The DNA of the CDR3 is TGTGCCAGCAGCCAATTACAGGGTTTGTCGACTGAAGCTTTCTTT. Translation: CASSQLQGLSTEAFF.

The chain couples TRBV9 to TRBJ2-5; 12 bases line up with TRBD2. The CDR3 loop spans 15 amino acids. J was trimmed by 5 bases and V by 4 bases; bases with no gene match: 6. Germline CDR1 SGDLS, CDR2 YYNGEE. The chain's CDR3 is CASSPTGTSGETQYF. In DNA form, the CDR3 reads TGTGCCAGCAGCCCAACCGGGACTAGCGGGGAGACCCAGTACTTC.

This sequence joins TRBV5-8 and TRBJ1-3; a weak D match, TRBD1 (6 bases). This CDR3 has 16 amino acids. V lost 0 bases, J lost 0 bases, and 10 bases lay in between. CDR1 and CDR2 from the germline V gene are SGHTS and YDEGEE. The CDR3 sequence: CASSLGGQISGNTIYF. CDR3 nucleotide sequence: TGTGCCAGCAGCTTGGGTGGACAGATCTCTGGAAACACCATATATTTT. The whole variable domain, filled in from reference TRBV5-8 and TRBJ1-3, reads EAGVTQSPTHLIKTRGQQATLRCSPISGHTSVYWYQQALGLGLQFLLWYDEGEERNRGNFPPRFSGRQFPNYSSELNVNALELEDSALYLCASSLGGQISGNTIYFGEGSWLTVV.

The J gene is TRBJ2-7, the V gene TRBV11-3; D possibly corresponds to TRBD1 (6 bases). The CDR3 is 10 residues long. The germline V gene has CDR1 SGHNT and CDR2 YENEEA. Trimming took off 8 bases at V and 5 bases at J, with 7 bases between the two ends. As DNA, the CDR3 is TGTGCCAGCTGGGGGCACGAGCAGTACTTC. It codes for CASWGHEQYF.

This clone is deemed medium-sized. The chain has TRBV11-2 and TRBJ2-7; D not certain. Looked up from germline, CDR1 is SGHAT and CDR2 is FQNNGV. V was clipped by 6 bases and J by 5 bases, with 17 bases between them. The CDR3 loop spans 14 amino acids. CDR3 nucleotides: TGTGCCAGCAGTCCTGATAACAGCCGTCACGAGCAGTACTTC. Translating it yields CASSPDNSRHEQYF.

The gene calls are TRBV5-8 and TRBJ2-1, with 7 bases matching TRBD2. CDR3 length: 15 residues. CDR1 is SGHTS, CDR2 YDEGEE, per germline. The V gene end was trimmed by 6 bases and the J gene end by 8 bases; junction bases not matched to a gene: 14. Here the CDR3 reads CASTLGEGSRDEQFF. In DNA form, the CDR3 reads TGTGCCAGCACCCTGGGGGAGGGTAGTCGCGATGAGCAGTTCTTC.

The chain is built from TRBV2 and TRBJ2-5; TRBD2 agrees at 11 bases. This CDR3 contains 16 residues. The junction had 7 bases not matched to a gene; V was cut back by 5 bases and J by 2 bases. In germline, CDR1 is SNHLY, CDR2 FYNNEI. The DNA for the CDR3 is TGTGCCAGCAGTACCAGGCTAGCGGGGGGTCAAGAGACCCAGTACTTC. Translating gives CASSTRLAGGQETQYF.

With respect to this clone: It is likely a read error: a sequence one base away is far more abundant. In the same sample, other DNA sequences code for this CDR3. CDR3: CASSETVGANVLTF. CDR3 nucleotides: TGTGCCAGCAGTGAAACGGTCGGGGCCAACGTCCTGACTTTC. The chain combines TRBV2 with TRBJ2-6; D remains unclear. Germline values: CDR1 SNHLY, CDR2 FYNNEI. V lost 2 bases and J lost 4, with 6 bases in between. The CDR3 covers 14 residues.

This chain joins TRBV2 and TRBJ1-2; 9 nucleotides align to TRBD1. Trimming at V came to 5 bases and at J to 4 bases, leaving 5 bases not matched to a gene. The CDR3 sequence is 14 residues long. Germline-derived CDR1 and CDR2 are SNHLY and FYNNEI. CDR3 region: CASSLGQGTYGYTF. The CDR3, as DNA: TGTGCCAGCAGTCTGGGACAGGGAACCTATGGCTACACCTTC.

This rearrangement joins TRBV2 to TRBJ2-3; 8 bases map to TRBD2. Germline-derived CDR1 and CDR2 are SNHLY and FYNNEI. The V gene end was trimmed by 8 bases and the J gene end by 0 bases; junction bases not matched to a gene: 4. The CDR3 covers 14 residues. Written as DNA, the CDR3 is TGTGCCAGCTTCCGGGGGGGCAGCACAGATACGCAGTATTTT. The encoded protein is CASFRGGSTDTQYF.

The chain has TRBV10-3 and TRBJ2-1; 7 bases align to TRBD2. V shed 4 bases, J shed 5 bases, and the junction held 2 bases outside the gene matches. Germline V gene sequence: CDR1 ENHRY, CDR2 SYGVKD. The CDR3 is 13 residues long. The CDR3 region has the DNA TGTGCCATCAGTGGGCGGGGGAACAATGAGCAGTTCTTC. Translated, it gives CAISGRGNNEQFF.

This chain links TRBV2 with TRBJ2-5; TRBD2 agrees at 7 bases. The CDR3 runs 15 residues. Per germline, CDR1 SNHLY and CDR2 FYNNEI. The V gene end was trimmed by 6 bases and the J gene end by 4 bases; junction bases not matched to a gene: 11. CDR3 loop: CASRTSLGGGETQYF. CDR3 sequence (DNA): TGTGCCAGCAGGACTAGCCTGGGGGGGGGAGAGACCCAGTACTTC.

V usage is TRBV4-1 and J usage is TRBJ2-7; D remains ambiguous. The V gene's germline CDR1 is MGHRA and CDR2 YSYEKL. Trimming left V 4 bases short and J 3 bases short, with 10 bases between. This CDR3 region has 13 residues. CDR3 in DNA: TGCGCCAGCAGCCCCACTCGCGGCTACGAGCAGTACTTC. It yields the protein CASSPTRGYEQYF.

The V call is TRBV4-1, the J call TRBJ2-1, with 8 bases lining up with TRBD1. The CDR3 sequence is 15 residues long. Trimming removed 4 bases from V and 6 bases from J; junction bases left unmatched: 8. Germline CDR1 and CDR2: MGHRA and YSYEKL. The CDR3 loop is CASSLPAGTGNEQFF. The CDR3 nucleotides are TGCGCCAGCAGCCTCCCCGCAGGGACAGGCAATGAGCAGTTCTTC.

The J gene is TRBJ2-1, the V gene TRBV19; possible D gene TRBD1, 5 bases. Germline V gives CDR1 LNHDA, CDR2 SQIVND (reference sequence). V dropped 1 base and J dropped 1 base, with 17 bases sitting between them. The CDR3 runs 18 residues. CDR3 sequence: CASSIGGVLQGSYNEQFF. The CDR3 nucleotides are TGTGCCAGTAGTATAGGTGGGGTCCTCCAGGGATCCTACAATGAGCAGTTCTTC.

This chain joins TRBV6-5 and TRBJ1-2, with 8 bases identical to TRBD1. The CDR3 has 13 amino acids. V lost 2 bases and J lost 7; bases outside the gene matches: 3. CDR1 and CDR2 from the germline V gene are MNHEY and SVGAGI. CDR3 sequence (DNA): TGTGCCAGCAGTTACAGGGACAGGCCTGGCTACACCTTC. Protein product: CASSYRDRPGYTF.

The chain joins TRBV6-6 to TRBJ1-3, with TRBD1 matching 10 bases. Germline CDR1 and CDR2: MNHNY and SVGAGI (reference sequence). The V and J ends lost 5 bases and 5 bases, in that order; junction bases with no gene match: 6. The CDR3 consists of 15 residues. The CDR3 nucleotides read TGTGCCAGCAGTCGCCGGACAGGGGGTCGAAACACCATATATTTT. Protein sequence: CASSRRTGGRNTIYF.

This clone has a handful of counts. The J gene is TRBJ1-5, the V gene TRBV7-2; D is perhaps TRBD1 (6 bases). Germline V lookup: CDR1 SGHTA, CDR2 FQGNSA. This CDR3 region has 16 residues. The V end lost 1 base, the J end lost 1 base, and 11 bases lay between the germline ends. The CDR3 protein is CASSLESTGSNQPQHF. The CDR3 coding sequence is TGTGCCAGCAGCTTAGAGTCGACAGGCAGCAATCAGCCCCAGCATTTT.

The rearrangement joins TRBV28 to TRBJ2-5; D uncertain. Trimming pared 3 bases from V and 3 bases from J, leaving 8 bases between. Looked up from germline, CDR1 is MDHEN and CDR2 is SYDVKM. CDR3 size: 13 residues. The CDR3 DNA is TGTGCCAGCAGTTTTAACCAAGAAGAGACCCAGTACTTC. This encodes CASSFNQEETQYF.